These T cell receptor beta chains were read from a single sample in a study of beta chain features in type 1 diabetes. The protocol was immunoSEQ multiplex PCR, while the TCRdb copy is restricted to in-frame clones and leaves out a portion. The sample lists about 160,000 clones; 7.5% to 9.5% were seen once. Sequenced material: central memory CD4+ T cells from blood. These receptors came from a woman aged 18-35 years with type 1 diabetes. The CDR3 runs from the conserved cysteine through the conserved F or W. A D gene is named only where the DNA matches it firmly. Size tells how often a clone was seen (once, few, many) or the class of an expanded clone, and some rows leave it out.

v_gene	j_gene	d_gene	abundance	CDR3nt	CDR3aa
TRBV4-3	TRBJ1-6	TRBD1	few	TGCGCCAGCAGCCAGGTGGACAGGGAGAATTCACCCCTCCACTTT	CASSQVDRENSPLHF
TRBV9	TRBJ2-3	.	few	TGTGCCAGCAGCGCCAGGACTAAACACACAGATACGCAGTATTTT	CASSARTKHTDTQYF
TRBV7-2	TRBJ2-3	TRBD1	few	TGTGCCAGCAGCTTAATCGCTGGACAGGGATACACAGATACGCAGTATTTT	CASSLIAGQGYTDTQYF
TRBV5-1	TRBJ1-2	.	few	TGCGCCAGCAGCTTGGAGGCCTCGGGTGCCTATGGCTACACCTTC	CASSLEASGAYGYTF
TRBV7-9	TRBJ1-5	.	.	TGTGCCAGCAGCAATAGCGGGGGTCGGGCTCAGCCCCAGCATTTT	CASSNSGGRAQPQHF
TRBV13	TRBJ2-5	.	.	TGTGCCAAAGGGGGAAGACCGCGGTATCAAGAGACCCAGTACTTC	CAKGGRPRYQETQYF
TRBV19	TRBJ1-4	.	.	TGTGCCAGTAGCTGGCAGGCTAATGAAAAACTGTTTTTT	CASSWQANEKLFF
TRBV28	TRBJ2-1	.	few	TGTGCCAGCAGTCGACAGGTGAGCAATGAGCAGTTCTTC	CASSRQVSNEQFF
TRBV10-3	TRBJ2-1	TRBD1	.	TGTGCCATCAGTGACCCAGGGGGATACTCCTACAATGAGCAGTTCTTC	CAISDPGGYSYNEQFF
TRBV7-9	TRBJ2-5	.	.	TGTGCCAGCAGCTTAGCGCATCGGACAGAAGAGACCCAGTACTTC	CASSLAHRTEETQYF
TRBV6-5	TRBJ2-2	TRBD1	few	TGTGCCAGCAGTTCCCGGACAGGGTGGTCCGGGGAGCTGTTTTTT	CASSSRTGWSGELFF
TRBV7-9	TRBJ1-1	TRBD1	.	TGTGCCAGCAGCCGTACAGGGGAGACTGAAGCTTTCTTT	CASSRTGETEAFF
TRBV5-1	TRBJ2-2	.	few	TGCGCCAGCAGTTTCGAGCTGGGCGCGAACACCGGGGAGCTGTTTTTT	CASSFELGANTGELFF
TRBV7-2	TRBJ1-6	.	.	TGTGCCAGCAGCTTCCCGATTAGCTCCTATAATTCACCCCTCCACTTT	CASSFPISSYNSPLHF
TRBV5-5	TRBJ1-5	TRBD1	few	TGTGCCAGCAGCATCGGGGACAGTAGCAATCAGCCCCAGCATTTT	CASSIGDSSNQPQHF
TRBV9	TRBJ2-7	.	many	TGTGCCAGCAGCTCCCAGGCAGGGGGAGGCTACGAGCAGTACTTC	CASSSQAGGGYEQYF
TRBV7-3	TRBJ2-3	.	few	TGTGCCGGAGCGGCTAGCACAGATACGCAGTATTTT	CAGAASTDTQYF
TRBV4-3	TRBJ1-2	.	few	TGCGCCAGCAGCCAAGATCGAAGTGGGCCCTACTATGGCTACACCTTC	CASSQDRSGPYYGYTF
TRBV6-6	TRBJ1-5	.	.	TGTGCCAGCATCCAGGACGGACATAGCAATCAGCCCCAGCATTTT	CASIQDGHSNQPQHF
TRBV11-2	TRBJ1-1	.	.	TGTGCCAGCAGCTGGGGGGGGACGTCGGCTGAAGCTTTCTTT	CASSWGGTSAEAFF
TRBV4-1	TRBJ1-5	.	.	TGCGCCAGCAGCCAAGATGGTCGGGGTCAGCCCCAGCATTTT	CASSQDGRGQPQHF
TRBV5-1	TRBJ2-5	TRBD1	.	TGCGCCAGCAGGCAGGGGGCTGATGAGACCCAGTACTTC	CASRQGADETQYF
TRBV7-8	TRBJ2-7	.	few	TGTGCCAGCAGCCCCGGCACCCTCGGGGAGCAGTACTTC	CASSPGTLGEQYF
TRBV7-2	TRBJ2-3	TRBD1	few	TGTGCCAGCAGCTTAGCCCGGGACAGGGTAGATACGCAGTATTTT	CASSLARDRVDTQYF
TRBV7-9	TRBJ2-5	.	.	TGTGCCAGCAGCTTAGCCGGGGTGGAGACCCAGTACTTC	CASSLAGVETQYF
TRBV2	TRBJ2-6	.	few	TGTGCCAGCAGTGAAGTTGCGGGGGCCAACGTCCTGACTTTC	CASSEVAGANVLTF
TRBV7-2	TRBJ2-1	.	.	TGTGCCAGCAGTTCATCAAATGAGCAGTTCTTC	CASSSSNEQFF
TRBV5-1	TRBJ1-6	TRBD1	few	TGCGCCAGCAGCTCTGGGACAGATCCTTATAATTCACCCCTCCACTTT	CASSSGTDPYNSPLHF
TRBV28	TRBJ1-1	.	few	TGTGCCACCACGGGCCTGGGGGGGAACACTGAAGCTTTCTTT	CATTGLGGNTEAFF
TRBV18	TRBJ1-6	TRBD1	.	TGTGCCAGCTCACCTAGACAGGGCAGGAATTCACCCCTCCACTTT	CASSPRQGRNSPLHF
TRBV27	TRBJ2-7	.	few	TGTGCCAGCAGTTGTAGAATCGAGCAGTACTTC	CASSCRIEQYF
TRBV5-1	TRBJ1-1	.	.	TGCGCCAGCAGCTTGGGAAGCGTGCCTGAAGCTTTCTTT	CASSLGSVPEAFF
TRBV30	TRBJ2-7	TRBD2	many	TGTGCCTGGAGTGTCGGGAGCGGGAGCTACGAGCAGTACTTC	CAWSVGSGSYEQYF
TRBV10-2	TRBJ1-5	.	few	TGCGCCAGCAGTGACAGTAGCAATCAGCCCCAGCATTTT	CASSDSSNQPQHF
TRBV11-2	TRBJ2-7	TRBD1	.	TGTGCCAGCAGCTTTGGGGGTGGGGACAGGGCGGGTGAGCAGTACTTC	CASSFGGGDRAGEQYF
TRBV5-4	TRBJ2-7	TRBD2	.	TGTGCCAGCAGCCTTTGGACCGGCGGGGGGGAGCAGTACTTC	CASSLWTGGGEQYF
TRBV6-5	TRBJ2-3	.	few	TGTGCCAGCAAGGGGGGCACAGATACGCAGTATTTT	CASKGGTDTQYF
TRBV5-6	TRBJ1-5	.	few	TGTGCCAGCAGCTTGTTAAATCAGCCCCAGCATTTT	CASSLLNQPQHF
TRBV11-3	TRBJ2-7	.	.	TGTGCCAGCAGCACCCCAGGACTGACAAGCTCCTACGAGCAGTACTTC	CASSTPGLTSSYEQYF
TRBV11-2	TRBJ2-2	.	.	TGTGCCAGCAGCTTGTTTCAGGGGAACACCGGGGAGCTGTTTTTT	CASSLFQGNTGELFF
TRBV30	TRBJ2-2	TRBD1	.	TGTGCCTGGAGTGGCCCCGGGGACAGAGAAAGGGAGCTGTTTTTT	CAWSGPGDRERELFF
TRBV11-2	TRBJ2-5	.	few	TGTGCCAGCAGCCCCACCGGTGTACCCCAAGAGACCCAGTACTTC	CASSPTGVPQETQYF
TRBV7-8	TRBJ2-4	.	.	TGTGCCAGCAGCTTAGGTCTCCAAAACATTCAGTACTTC	CASSLGLQNIQYF
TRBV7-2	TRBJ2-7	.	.	TGTGCCAGCAGCTTGGACTCAAACTACGAGCAGTACTTC	CASSLDSNYEQYF
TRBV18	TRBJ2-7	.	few	TGTGCCAGCTCACCCGTTGCGGCTCGCGAGCAGTACTTC	CASSPVAAREQYF
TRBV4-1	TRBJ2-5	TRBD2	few	TGCGCCAGCAGCCAAGCCATGGGGACTAGCGGCCAAGAGACCCAGTACTTC	CASSQAMGTSGQETQYF
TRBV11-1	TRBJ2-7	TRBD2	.	TGTGCCAGCAGCCCAGGACTAGCGGACTACGAGCAGTACTTC	CASSPGLADYEQYF
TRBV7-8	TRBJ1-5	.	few	TGTGCCAGCAGCCCTCGAGAGGTGAATAGCAATCAGCCCCAGCATTTT	CASSPREVNSNQPQHF
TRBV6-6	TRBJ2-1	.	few	TGTGCCAGCAGCCAGGCCAGTAATTACAATGAGCAGTTCTTC	CASSQASNYNEQFF
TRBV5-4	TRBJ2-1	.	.	TGTGCCAGCAGCTTGCGTAATGAGCAGTTCTTC	CASSLRNEQFF
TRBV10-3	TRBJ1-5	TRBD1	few	TGTGCCATCAGGAGGACAGGGGCTCAGCCCCAGCATTTT	CAIRRTGAQPQHF
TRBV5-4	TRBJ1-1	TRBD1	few	TGTGCCAGCAGCTGGAGAACAGGGGACACTGAAGCTTTCTTT	CASSWRTGDTEAFF
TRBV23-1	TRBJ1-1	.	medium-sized	TGCGCCAGCAGTCAATCGGAAACGGGGGGATACACTGAAGCTTTCTTT	CASSQSETGGYTEAFF